This TCR beta chain was documented in a study of T cell changes during pregnancy in multiple sclerosis (dated by TCRdb to between 2019 and 2020). Concerning the study at large: Changes in the T cell repertoire over the course of pregnancy were examined in this study in women with multiple sclerosis.

Compared with germline, V lacks 7 bases and J lacks 8 bases; bases without a gene match: 8. Based on the germline V gene, the CDR1 and CDR2 sequences are MNHNS and SASEGT. The CDR3 contains 14 residues, cysteine and phenylalanine counted. The entry retains the CDR3 DNA only, 42 bases that are in frame from base 1. As to this clone: Its antigen is currently not known. No much larger clone is present one base from it, and per-base qualities are unavailable.

Libraries were made using the immunoSEQ multiplex PCR assay. TCRdb limited this immuneACCESS table to in-frame rearrangements with V and J called. A share of clones is missing; checked studies link under half to unresolved V genes, and the rest is unexplained. The sample has around 130,000 clones on record, 85% to 95% of them singletons. The leading ten clones occupy approximately 5.8% of the sample. The clonotype was recovered from a female donor with multiple sclerosis, enrolled in a pregnancy study. Source: peripheral blood, taken before pregnancy. The rearranged chain carries TRBV6-1 and TRBJ1-4; the junction holds 9 bases that match TRBD1. Here is the DNA: TGTGCCAGCATTGGGACAGGGATCAGAGAAAAACTGTTTTTT. Its product reads: CASIGTGIREKLFF.